The entry below gives a single T cell receptor (beta chain) sequence along with its context. Germline V gene lookup returns CDR1 MNHEY and CDR2 SVGEGT. The CDR3 runs to 17 residues. Losses at the gene ends were 2 bases for V and 2 bases for J; bases not matched to a gene: 8. The data derive from a study of CD8 T cells in Susac syndrome. Study information: Within the group of sequenced Susac syndrome patients, five or six had active disease and eight were in remission.

Roughly 0.45 to 1 ug RNA was reverse transcribed with random hexamers. TCRdb recomputed calls from the immunoSEQ multiplex PCR reads with MiXCR, one row per CDR3 protein. The sample records 200,000 to 250,000 distinct CDR3 sequences, about 95% being singletons. In blood CD8+ and CD4+ T cells, TCR beta underwent sequencing. Specimen: CD4+ T cells from PBMCs. This rearrangement joins TRBV6-2 or TRBV6-3 to TRBJ2-1; the match to TRBD2 covers 8 bases. The source of this sequence is a human donor with Susac syndrome. CDR3 DNA: TGTGCCAGCAGTTACGAACTTACGGGACTAGCCTACAATGAGCAGTTCTTC. As protein: CASSYELTGLAYNEQFF.